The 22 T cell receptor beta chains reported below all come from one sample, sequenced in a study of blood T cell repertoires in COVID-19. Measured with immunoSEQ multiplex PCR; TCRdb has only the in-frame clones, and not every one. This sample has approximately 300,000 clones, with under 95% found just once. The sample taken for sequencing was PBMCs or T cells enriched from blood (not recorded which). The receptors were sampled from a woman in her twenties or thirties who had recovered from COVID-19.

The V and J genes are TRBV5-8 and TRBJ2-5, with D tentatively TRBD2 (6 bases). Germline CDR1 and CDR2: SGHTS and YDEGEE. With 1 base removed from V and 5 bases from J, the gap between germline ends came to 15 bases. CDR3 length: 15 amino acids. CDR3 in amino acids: CASSLMAGTGETQYF. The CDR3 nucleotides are TGTGCCAGCAGCTTGATGGCGGGGACGGGGGAGACCCAGTACTTC.

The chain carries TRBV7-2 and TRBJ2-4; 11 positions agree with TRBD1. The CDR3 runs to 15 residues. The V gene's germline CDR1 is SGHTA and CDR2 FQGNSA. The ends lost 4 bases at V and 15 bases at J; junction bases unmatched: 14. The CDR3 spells CASSSTRDRGTLRYF. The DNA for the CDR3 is TGTGCCAGCAGCTCGACCAGGGACAGGGGGACTCTTCGGTACTTC.

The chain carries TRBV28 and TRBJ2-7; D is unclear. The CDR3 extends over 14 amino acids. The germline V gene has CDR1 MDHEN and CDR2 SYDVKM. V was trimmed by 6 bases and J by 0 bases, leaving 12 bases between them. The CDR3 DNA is TGTGCCAGCAGCTCAAGACTGAACTCCTACGAGCAGTACTTC. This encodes CASSSRLNSYEQYF.

The DNA of the CDR3 is TGTGCCAGCAGCTTCCGACTAGCGGGAGGGGGTTACAATGAGCAGTTCTTC. Protein sequence: CASSFRLAGGGYNEQFF. The chain combines TRBV11-2 with TRBJ2-1; 14 nucleotides line up with TRBD2. J lost 4 bases, V lost 3 bases, and 5 bases had no gene match. Germline assignment: CDR1 SGHAT and CDR2 FQNNGV. The CDR3 extends over 17 amino acids.

CDR3 nucleotides: TGTGCCAGTAGTATCTCCGGGACAGGGGGCCGGTCCGAGCAGTACTTC. Translation gives CASSISGTGGRSEQYF. This chain uses TRBV19 with TRBJ2-7; TRBD1 agrees at 12 bases. This CDR3 contains 16 residues. Losses at the gene ends were 3 bases for V and 6 bases for J; bases not matched to a gene: 9. Germline CDR1 LNHDA, CDR2 SQIVND (reference sequence).

The CDR3 DNA sequence: TGTGCCAGCAGCTTGGTGGTCTCAGGGAACACTGAAGCTTTCTTT. It yields the protein CASSLVVSGNTEAFF. The chain has TRBV5-5 and TRBJ1-1; unclear D gene. V lost 0 bases, J lost 1 base, and 10 bases lay in between. The V gene's germline CDR1 is SGHKS and CDR2 YYEKEE (reference sequence). The CDR3 totals 15 residues.

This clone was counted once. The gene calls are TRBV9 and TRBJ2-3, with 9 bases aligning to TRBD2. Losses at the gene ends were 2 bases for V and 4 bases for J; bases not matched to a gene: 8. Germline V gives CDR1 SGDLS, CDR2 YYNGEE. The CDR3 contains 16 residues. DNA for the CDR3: TGTGCCAGCAGCGTGTTGGCGGGGGGGCCGTCAGATACGCAGTATTTT. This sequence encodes CASSVLAGGPSDTQYF. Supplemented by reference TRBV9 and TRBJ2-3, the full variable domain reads DSGVTQTPKHLITATGQRVTLRCSPRSGDLSVYWYQQSLDQGLQFLIQYYNGEERAKGNILERFSAQQFPDLHSELNLSSLELGDSALYFCASSVLAGGPSDTQYFGPGTRLTVL.

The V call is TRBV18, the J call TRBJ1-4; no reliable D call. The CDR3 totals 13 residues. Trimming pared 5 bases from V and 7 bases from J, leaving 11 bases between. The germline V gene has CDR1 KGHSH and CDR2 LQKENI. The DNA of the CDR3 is TGTGCCAGCTCAGTCCGTCGGGGTGAAAAACTGTTTTTT. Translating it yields CASSVRRGEKLFF.

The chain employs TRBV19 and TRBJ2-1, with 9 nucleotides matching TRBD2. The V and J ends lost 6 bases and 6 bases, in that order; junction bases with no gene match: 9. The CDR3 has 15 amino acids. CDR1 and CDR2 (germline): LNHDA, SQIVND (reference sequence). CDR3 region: CASRQSGGLLNEQFF. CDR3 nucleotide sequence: TGTGCCAGTAGACAGAGCGGGGGGCTACTCAATGAGCAGTTCTTC.

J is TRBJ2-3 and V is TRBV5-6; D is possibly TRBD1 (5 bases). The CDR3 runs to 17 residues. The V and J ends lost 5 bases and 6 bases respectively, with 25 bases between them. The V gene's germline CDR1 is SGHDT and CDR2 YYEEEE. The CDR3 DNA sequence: TGTGCCAGCAGTACAAGGGCGGCAGGGTTGTTCGCGGATACGCAGTATTTT. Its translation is CASSTRAAGLFADTQYF.

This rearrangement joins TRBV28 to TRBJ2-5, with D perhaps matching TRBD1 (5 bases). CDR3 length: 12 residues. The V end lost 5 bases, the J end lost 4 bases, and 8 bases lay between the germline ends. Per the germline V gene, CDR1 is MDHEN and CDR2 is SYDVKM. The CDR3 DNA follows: TGTGCCAGCAGTACAGGCTTAGAGACCCAGTACTTC. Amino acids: CASSTGLETQYF.

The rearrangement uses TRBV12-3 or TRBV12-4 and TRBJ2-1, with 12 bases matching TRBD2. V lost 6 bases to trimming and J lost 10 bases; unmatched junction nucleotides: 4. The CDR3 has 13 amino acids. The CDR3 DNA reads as TGTGCCAGCAGACCGACTAGCGGGGGAGAGCAGTTCTTC. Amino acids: CASRPTSGGEQFF.

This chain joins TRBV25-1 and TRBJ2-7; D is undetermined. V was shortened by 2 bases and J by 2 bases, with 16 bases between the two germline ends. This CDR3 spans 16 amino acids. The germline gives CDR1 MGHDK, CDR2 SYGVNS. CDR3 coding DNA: TGTGCCAGCAGTGAAACAGCCATCCCGCCGCCCTACGAGCAGTACTTC. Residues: CASSETAIPPPYEQYF.

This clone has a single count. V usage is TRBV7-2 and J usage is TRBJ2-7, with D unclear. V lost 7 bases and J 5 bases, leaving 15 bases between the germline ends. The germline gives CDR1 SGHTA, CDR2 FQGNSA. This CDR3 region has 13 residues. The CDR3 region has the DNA TGTGCCAGCACCCCGGGTGATCCCCACGAGCAGTACTTC. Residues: CASTPGDPHEQYF.

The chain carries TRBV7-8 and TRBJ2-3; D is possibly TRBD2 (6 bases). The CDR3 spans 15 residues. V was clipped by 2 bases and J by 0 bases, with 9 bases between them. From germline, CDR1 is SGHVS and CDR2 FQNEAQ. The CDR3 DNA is TGTGCCAGCAGCTTATATGGGGGGAGCACAGATACGCAGTATTTT. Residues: CASSLYGGSTDTQYF.

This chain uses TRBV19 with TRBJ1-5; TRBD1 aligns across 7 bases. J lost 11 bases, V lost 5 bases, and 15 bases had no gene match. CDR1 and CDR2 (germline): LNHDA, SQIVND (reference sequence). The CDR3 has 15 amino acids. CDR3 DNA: TGTGCCAGTAGTCTGGAAAGACAGGGCTCCTCTTCCCAGCATTTT. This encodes CASSLERQGSSSQHF. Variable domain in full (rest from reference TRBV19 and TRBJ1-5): DGGITQSPKYLFRKEGQNVTLSCEQNLNHDAMYWYRQDPGQGLRLIYYSQIVNDFQKGDIAEGYSVSREKKESFPLTVTSAQKNPTAFYLCASSLERQGSSSQHFGDGTRLSIL.

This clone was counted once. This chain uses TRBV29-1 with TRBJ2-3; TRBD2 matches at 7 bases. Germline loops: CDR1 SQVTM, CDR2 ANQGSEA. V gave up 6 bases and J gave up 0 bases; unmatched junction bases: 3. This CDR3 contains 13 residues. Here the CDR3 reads CSVAGVSTDTQYF. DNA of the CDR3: TGCAGCGTGGCGGGAGTGAGCACAGATACGCAGTATTTT.

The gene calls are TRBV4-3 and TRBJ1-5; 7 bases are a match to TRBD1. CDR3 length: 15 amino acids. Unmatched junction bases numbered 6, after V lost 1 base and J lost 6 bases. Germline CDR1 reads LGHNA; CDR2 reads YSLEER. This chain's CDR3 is CASSQARQGTQPQHF. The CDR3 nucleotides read TGCGCCAGCAGCCAAGCTCGACAGGGAACTCAGCCCCAGCATTTT.

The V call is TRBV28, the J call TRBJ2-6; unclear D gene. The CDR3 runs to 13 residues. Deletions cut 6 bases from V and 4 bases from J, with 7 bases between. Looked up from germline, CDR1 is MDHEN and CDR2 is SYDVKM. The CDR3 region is CASSPSGANVLTF. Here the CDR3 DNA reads TGTGCCAGCAGCCCCTCCGGGGCCAACGTCCTGACTTTC.

The CDR3 sequence is CAFTTGKSGNTIYF. DNA of the CDR3: TGTGCCTTCACGACAGGGAAGTCTGGAAACACCATATATTTT. V usage is TRBV30 and J usage is TRBJ1-3; TRBD1 agrees at 7 bases. V trimming: 7 bases; J trimming: 1 base; junction bases outside the gene matches: 7. Germline V gives CDR1 GTSNPN, CDR2 SVGIG (reference sequence). This CDR3 spans 14 amino acids.

The CDR3 is CASSIDSIANYGYTF. CDR3 sequence (DNA): TGTGCCAGCAGCATCGACAGCATAGCTAACTATGGCTACACCTTC. V and J are TRBV7-9 and TRBJ1-2; perhaps TRBD1 as D (5 bases). The CDR3 loop spans 15 amino acids. V gave up 5 bases and J gave up 0 bases, with 13 bases separating them. Germline CDR1 SEHNR, CDR2 FQNEAQ (reference sequence). The whole variable domain, remainder taken from reference TRBV7-9 and TRBJ1-2, is DTGVSQNPRHKITKRGQNVTFRCDPISEHNRLYWYRQTLGQGPEFLTYFQNEAQLEKSRLLSDRFSAERPKGSFSTLEIQRTEQGDSAMYLCASSIDSIANYGYTFGSGTRLTVV.

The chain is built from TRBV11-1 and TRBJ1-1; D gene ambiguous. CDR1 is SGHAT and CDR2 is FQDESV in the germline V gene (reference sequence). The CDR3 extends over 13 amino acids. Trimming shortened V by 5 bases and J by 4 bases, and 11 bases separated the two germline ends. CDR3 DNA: TGTGCCAGCAGCCTAGTCCGGGGCACTGAAGCTTTCTTT. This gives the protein CASSLVRGTEAFF.